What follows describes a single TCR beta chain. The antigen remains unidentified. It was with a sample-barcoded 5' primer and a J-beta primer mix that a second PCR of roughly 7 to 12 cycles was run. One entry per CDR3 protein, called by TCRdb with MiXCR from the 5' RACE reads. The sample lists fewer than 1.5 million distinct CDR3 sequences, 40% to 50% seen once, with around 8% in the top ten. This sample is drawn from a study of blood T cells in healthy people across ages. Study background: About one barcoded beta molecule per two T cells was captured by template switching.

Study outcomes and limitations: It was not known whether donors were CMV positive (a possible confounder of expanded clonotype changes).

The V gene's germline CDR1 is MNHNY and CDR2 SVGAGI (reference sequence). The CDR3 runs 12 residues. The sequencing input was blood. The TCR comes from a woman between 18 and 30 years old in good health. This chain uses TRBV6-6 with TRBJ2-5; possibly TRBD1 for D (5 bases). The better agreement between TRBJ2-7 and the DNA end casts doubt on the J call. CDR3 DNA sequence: TGTGCCAGTCGGCCAGGGTTTAACGAGCAGTACTTC. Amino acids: CASRPGFNEQYF.